This TCR beta chain originates from a study of cytomegalovirus exposure and HLA in healthy donors. Broader study findings: Published work reported that the classifier diagnosed cytomegalovirus status with high specificity and sensitivity. The productive fraction for most TCR beta V segments was about 87% or about 30% in an earlier analysis.

With 4 bases removed from V and 2 bases from J, the gap between germline ends came to 12 bases. Germline V gene lookup returns CDR1 MNHNS and CDR2 SASEGT. The CDR3 has 15 amino acids. A multiplex PCR was run with 60 Vbeta primers and 13 Jbeta primers. Some clones are missing from TCRdb's copy, which holds only in-frame ones; the method was immunoSEQ multiplex PCR. The table lists fewer than 40,000 clones, roughly 60% of them singletons. Concerning this clone: Its antigen is still unknown.

Sequenced input: PBMCs. The chain carries TRBV6-1 and TRBJ1-5; D unclear. This sequence was found in a man aged 45-65 years in good health and CMV-seropositive. DNA of the CDR3: TGTGCCAGCAGTGGCCTCCGTACGGGCAATCAGCCCCAGCATTTT. Its protein is CASSGLRTGNQPQHF.